A single sample gave rise to the 8 T cell receptor beta chains below, sequenced in a study of PD-L1 blockade in urothelial cancer. Measured with immunoSEQ multiplex PCR; TCRdb has only the in-frame clones, and not every one. Of more than 95,000 clones listed, roughly 83% were seen once; the top ten hold roughly 2.6%. As for time point: peripheral blood 6 weeks after treatment start. Sample: PBMCs, taken around atezolizumab (anti-PD-L1) treatment. The receptors derive from a man aged 50-60 years with urothelial cancer.

The genes are TRBV19 and TRBJ2-1, with 10 nucleotides matching TRBD2. Germline V gives CDR1 LNHDA, CDR2 SQIVND (reference sequence). CDR3 size: 14 residues. Unmatched junction bases numbered 7, after V lost 4 bases and J lost 10 bases. CDR3 in DNA: TGTGCCAGTAGTAAACTCGGGACTAGCGCGGAGCAGTTCTTC. Translated, it gives CASSKLGTSAEQFF.

This chain uses TRBV28 with TRBJ1-6; a possible D gene is TRBD1 (5 bases). The CDR3 totals 14 residues. CDR1 MDHEN and CDR2 SYDVKM come from the germline V gene. V lost 6 bases to trimming and J lost 8 bases, with 14 bases between them. CDR3 protein: CASRPGGSYSPLHF. CDR3 sequence (DNA): TGTGCCAGCAGACCGGGGGGGTCCTATTCACCCCTCCACTTT. The complete variable domain, with remaining parts taken from reference TRBV28 and TRBJ1-6, reads DVKVTQSSRYLVKRTGEKVFLECVQDMDHENMFWYRQDPGLGLRLIYFSYDVKMKEKGDIPEGYSVSREKKERFSLILESASTNQTSMYLCASRPGGSYSPLHFGNGTRLTVT.

The chain uses TRBV5-1 and TRBJ1-5; 10 bases line up with TRBD1. This CDR3 is 13 amino acids long. Germline CDR1 is SGHRS and CDR2 is YFSETQ. After removal of 3 bases from V and 7 bases from J, the junction contained 1 base not matched to a gene. For the CDR3, the DNA is TGCGCCAGCAGCTGGGGACAGGGGCAGCCCCAGCATTTT. Translated: CASSWGQGQPQHF. The complete variable domain, with remaining parts taken from reference TRBV5-1 and TRBJ1-5, reads KAGVTQTPRYLIKTRGQQVTLSCSPISGHRSVSWYQQTPGQGLQFLFEYFSETQRNKGNFPGRFSGRQFSNSRSEMNVSTLELGDSALYLCASSWGQGQPQHFGDGTRLSIL.

This clone was recorded only once. This chain uses TRBV13 with TRBJ2-7; tentatively, D is TRBD2 (5 bases). The CDR3 consists of 13 residues. Germline CDR1 reads PRHDT; CDR2 reads FYEKMQ (reference sequence). The germline V and J ends were trimmed by 0 bases and 6 bases, with 9 bases remaining between them. The CDR3 sequence: CASSLGRGSEQYF. DNA for the CDR3: TGTGCCAGCAGCTTAGGTCGGGGATCCGAGCAGTACTTC.

This chain connects TRBV28 to TRBJ1-5; D unresolved. CDR3 size: 12 residues. Trimming stripped 5 bases from V and 7 bases from J, with 9 bases between. Per germline, CDR1 MDHEN and CDR2 SYDVKM. The CDR3 nucleotides are TGTGCCAGCAGTAGCCCTTTGCAGCCCCAGCATTTT. It translates to CASSSPLQPQHF.

The CDR3 loop is CASSERAGGTDTQYF. The CDR3 DNA follows: TGTGCCAGCAGTGAGAGAGCGGGTGGCACAGATACGCAGTATTTT. J is TRBJ2-3 and V is TRBV6-1; perhaps TRBD2 as D (6 bases). V gave up 3 bases and J gave up 1 base, with 11 bases separating them. The germline V gene has CDR1 MNHNS and CDR2 SASEGT. The CDR3 contains 15 residues.

The gene calls are TRBV2 and TRBJ2-5; D is unclear. Trimming took 2 bases from V and 0 from J, leaving 13 bases between them. The CDR3 runs to 16 residues. The germline V gene encodes CDR1 SNHLY and CDR2 FYNNEI. The CDR3 sequence: CASSESLDTYQETQYF. The CDR3, as DNA: TGTGCCAGCAGTGAATCCTTAGACACGTACCAAGAGACCCAGTACTTC.

The chain uses TRBV30 and TRBJ2-7; 7 bases align to TRBD2. The CDR3 runs 13 residues. The V gene's germline CDR1 is GTSNPN and CDR2 SVGIG (reference sequence). The V segment lost 5 bases and the J segment 6 bases; nucleotides outside the gene matches: 10. CDR3 region: CAWGRDYGAEQYF. Written as DNA, the CDR3 is TGTGCCTGGGGCCGGGACTACGGGGCCGAGCAGTACTTC. Filled out from reference TRBV30 and TRBJ2-7, the complete variable domain reads SQTIHQWPATLVQPVGSPLSLECTVEGTSNPNLYWYRQAAGRGLQLLFYSVGIGQISSEVPQNLSASRPQDRQFILSSKKLLLSDSGFYLCAWGRDYGAEQYFGPGTRLTVT.